A single T cell receptor (beta chain) is shown here with its context. This entry comes from a study of Ad26.COV2.S vaccination and SARS-CoV-2 variants. On the study more broadly: Ad26.COV2.S, an intramuscular injection, was given once or twice 56 days apart.

Noted treatment: 15 to 20 received Ad26.COV2.S at low or high dose, single or two shots; 5 received placebo; per-sample allocation not given. Material that was analyzed had been drawn on day 63 after the first vaccine or placebo injection. The individual, an adult aged 18-55 years, was a donor in Boston. This table comes from immunoSEQ multiplex PCR, and its TCRdb copy is limited to in-frame clones, with some not included. The sample lists hundreds of thousands of clones; about 83% were seen once. The TCR originated in a person aged 18-65 years who received the Ad26.COV2.S COVID-19 vaccine or a placebo. Sample: peripheral blood, taken in a trial of Ad26.COV2.S vaccine versus placebo.

CDR3 loop: CASSTWTGGSYEQYF. The CDR3 DNA sequence: TGTGCCAGTAGTACTTGGACAGGGGGCTCCTACGAGCAGTACTTC. The V call is TRBV19, the J call TRBJ2-7; TRBD1 matches 10 bases. The CDR3 has 15 amino acids. CDR1 is LNHDA, CDR2 SQIVND, per germline (reference sequence). Trimming at V came to 4 bases and at J to 0 bases, leaving 3 bases not matched to a gene.